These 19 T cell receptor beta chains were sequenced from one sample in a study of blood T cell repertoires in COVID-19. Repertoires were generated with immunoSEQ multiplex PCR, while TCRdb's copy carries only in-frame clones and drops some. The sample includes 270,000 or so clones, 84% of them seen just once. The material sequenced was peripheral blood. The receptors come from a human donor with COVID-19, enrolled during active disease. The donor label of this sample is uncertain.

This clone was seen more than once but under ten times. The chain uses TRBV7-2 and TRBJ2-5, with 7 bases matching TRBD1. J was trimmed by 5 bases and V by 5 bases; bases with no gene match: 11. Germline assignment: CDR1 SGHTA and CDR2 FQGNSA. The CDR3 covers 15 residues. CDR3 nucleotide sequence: TGTGCCAGCAGCGAACAGGGGCAAGTCGAGGAGACCCAGTACTTC. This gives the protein CASSEQGQVEETQYF.

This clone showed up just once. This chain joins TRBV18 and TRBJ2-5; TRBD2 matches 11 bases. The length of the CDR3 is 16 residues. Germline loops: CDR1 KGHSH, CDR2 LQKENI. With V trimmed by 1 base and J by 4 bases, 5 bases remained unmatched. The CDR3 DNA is TGTGCCAGCTCACCACGGACTAGCGGGCTCGGAGAGACCCAGTACTTC. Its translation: CASSPRTSGLGETQYF.

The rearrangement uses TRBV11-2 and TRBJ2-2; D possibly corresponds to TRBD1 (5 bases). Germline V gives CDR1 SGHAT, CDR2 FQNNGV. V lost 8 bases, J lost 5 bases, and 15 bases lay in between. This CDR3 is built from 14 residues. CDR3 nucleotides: TGTGCCAGCCACTCTATAGGGGAAACCGGGGAGCTGTTTTTT. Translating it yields CASHSIGETGELFF.

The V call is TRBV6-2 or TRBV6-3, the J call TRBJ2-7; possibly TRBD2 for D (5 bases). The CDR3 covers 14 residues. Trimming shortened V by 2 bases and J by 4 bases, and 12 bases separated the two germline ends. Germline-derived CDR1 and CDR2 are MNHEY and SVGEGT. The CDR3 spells CASSYEGGPYEQYF. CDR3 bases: TGTGCCAGCAGTTACGAAGGCGGGCCGTACGAGCAGTACTTC.

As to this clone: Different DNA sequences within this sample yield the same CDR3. DNA of the CDR3: TGTGCCAGCAGTCTCACAGGGGACTATGGCTACACCTTC. It translates to CASSLTGDYGYTF. This chain links TRBV27 with TRBJ1-2; 7 nucleotides align to TRBD1. The germline V gene has CDR1 MNHEY and CDR2 SMNVEV (reference sequence). V lost 5 bases and J lost 3; bases outside the gene matches: 3. The length of the CDR3 is 13 residues.

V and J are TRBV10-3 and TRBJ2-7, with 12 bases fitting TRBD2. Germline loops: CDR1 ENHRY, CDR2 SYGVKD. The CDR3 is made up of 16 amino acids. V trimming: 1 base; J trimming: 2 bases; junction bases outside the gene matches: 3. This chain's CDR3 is CAISELGLAGTYEQYF. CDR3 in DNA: TGTGCCATCAGTGAGTTAGGACTAGCGGGGACCTACGAGCAGTACTTC.

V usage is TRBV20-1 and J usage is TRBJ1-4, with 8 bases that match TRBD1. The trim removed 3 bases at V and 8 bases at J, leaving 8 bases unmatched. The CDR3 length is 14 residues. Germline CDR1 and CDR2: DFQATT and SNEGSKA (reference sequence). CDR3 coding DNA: TGCAGTGCTAGTCTGGGACAGGAGGAAGAAAAACTGTTTTTT. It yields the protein CSASLGQEEEKLFF.

The CDR3 DNA is TGCAGTGCTAGTTTCACCAGGGTAGGACAAGAGACCCAGTACTTC. This sequence encodes CSASFTRVGQETQYF. The chain links TRBV20-1 to TRBJ2-5; D may be TRBD1 (5 bases). The V gene's germline CDR1 is DFQATT and CDR2 SNEGSKA (reference sequence). The CDR3 runs 15 residues. Deletions cut 3 bases from V and 2 bases from J, with 16 bases between.

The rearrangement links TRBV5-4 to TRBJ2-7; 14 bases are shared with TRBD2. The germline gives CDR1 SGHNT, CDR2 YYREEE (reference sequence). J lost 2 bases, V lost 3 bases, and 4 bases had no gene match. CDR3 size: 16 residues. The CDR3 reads CASSSGLAGAPYEQYF. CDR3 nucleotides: TGTGCCAGCAGCTCGGGACTAGCGGGAGCCCCCTACGAGCAGTACTTC.

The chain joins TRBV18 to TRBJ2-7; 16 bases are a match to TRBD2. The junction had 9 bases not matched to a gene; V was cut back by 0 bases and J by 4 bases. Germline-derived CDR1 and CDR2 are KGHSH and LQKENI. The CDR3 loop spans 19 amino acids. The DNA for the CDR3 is TGTGCCAGCTCACCACCGGCAGGCTTGGGACTAGCGGGAGGGTACGAGCAGTACTTC. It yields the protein CASSPPAGLGLAGGYEQYF. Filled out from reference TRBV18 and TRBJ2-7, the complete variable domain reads NAGVMQNPRHLVRRRGQEARLRCSPMKGHSHVYWYRQLPEEGLKFMVYLQKENIIDESGMPKERFSAEFPKEGPSILRIQQVVRGDSAAYFCASSPPAGLGLAGGYEQYFGPGTRLTVT.

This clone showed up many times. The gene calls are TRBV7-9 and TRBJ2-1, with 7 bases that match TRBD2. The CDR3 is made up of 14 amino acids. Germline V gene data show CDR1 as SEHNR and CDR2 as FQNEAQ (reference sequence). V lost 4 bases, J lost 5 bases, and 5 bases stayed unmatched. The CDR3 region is CASSSPGLHNEQFF. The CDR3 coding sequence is TGTGCCAGCAGCTCGCCGGGACTACACAATGAGCAGTTCTTC.

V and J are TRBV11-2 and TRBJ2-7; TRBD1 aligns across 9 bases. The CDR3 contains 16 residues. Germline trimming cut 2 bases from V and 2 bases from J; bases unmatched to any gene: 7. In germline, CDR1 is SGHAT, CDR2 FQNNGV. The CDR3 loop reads CASSLQGQGTTYEQYF. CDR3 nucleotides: TGTGCCAGCAGCTTACAGGGACAGGGAACTACCTACGAGCAGTACTTC.

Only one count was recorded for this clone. CDR3 loop: CASSPVLNTEAFF. DNA of the CDR3: TGTGCCAGCAGCCCCGTTCTGAACACTGAAGCTTTCTTT. The chain uses TRBV11-2 and TRBJ1-1; D call uncertain. Germline CDR1 and CDR2: SGHAT and FQNNGV. The V end was cut by 5 bases, the J end by 0 bases, with 7 bases between. CDR3 length: 13 amino acids. The entire variable domain, with the rest obtained from reference TRBV11-2 and TRBJ1-1, is as follows: EAGVAQSPRYKIIEKRQSVAFWCNPISGHATLYWYQQILGQGPKLLIQFQNNGVVDDSQLPKDRFSAERLKGVDSTLKIQPAKLEDSAVYLCASSPVLNTEAFFGQGTRLTVV.

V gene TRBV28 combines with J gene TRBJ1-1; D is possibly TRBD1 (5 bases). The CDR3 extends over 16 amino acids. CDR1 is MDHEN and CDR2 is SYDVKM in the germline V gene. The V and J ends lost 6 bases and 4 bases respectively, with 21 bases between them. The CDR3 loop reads CASSPLRVARGTEAFF. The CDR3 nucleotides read TGTGCCAGCAGCCCTCTCCGAGTGGCTAGGGGCACTGAAGCTTTCTTT.

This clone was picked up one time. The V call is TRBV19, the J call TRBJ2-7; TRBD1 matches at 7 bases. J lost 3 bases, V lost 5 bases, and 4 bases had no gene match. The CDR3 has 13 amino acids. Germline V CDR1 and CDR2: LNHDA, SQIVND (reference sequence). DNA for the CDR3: TGTGCCAGTAGTTTCACAGGGGTCTACGAGCAGTACTTC. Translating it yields CASSFTGVYEQYF.

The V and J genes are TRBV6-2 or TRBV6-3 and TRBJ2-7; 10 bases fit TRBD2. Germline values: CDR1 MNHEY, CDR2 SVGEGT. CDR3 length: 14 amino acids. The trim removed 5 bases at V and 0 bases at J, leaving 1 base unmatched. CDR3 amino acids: CASSIAGGSYEQYF. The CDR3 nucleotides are TGTGCCAGCAGTATAGCGGGAGGCTCCTACGAGCAGTACTTC.

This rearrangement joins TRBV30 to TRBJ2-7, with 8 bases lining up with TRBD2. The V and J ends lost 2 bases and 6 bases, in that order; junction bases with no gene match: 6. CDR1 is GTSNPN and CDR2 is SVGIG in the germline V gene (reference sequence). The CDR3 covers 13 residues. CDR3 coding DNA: TGTGCCTGGAGTCACGGGAGGGGCTCCGAGCAGTACTTC. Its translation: CAWSHGRGSEQYF.

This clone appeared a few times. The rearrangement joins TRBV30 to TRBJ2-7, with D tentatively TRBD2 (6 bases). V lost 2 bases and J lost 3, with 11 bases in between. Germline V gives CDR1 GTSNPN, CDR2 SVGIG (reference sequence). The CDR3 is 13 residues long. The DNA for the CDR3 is TGTGCCTGGAGTAGAAGGAGGGGCTACGAGCAGTACTTC. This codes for CAWSRRRGYEQYF.

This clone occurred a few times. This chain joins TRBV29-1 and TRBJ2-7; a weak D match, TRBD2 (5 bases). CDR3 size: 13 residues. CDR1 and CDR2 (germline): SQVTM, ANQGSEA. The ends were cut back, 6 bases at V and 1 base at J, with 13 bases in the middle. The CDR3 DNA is TGCAGCGTACGACAAGGCGGGTCCTACGAGCAGTACTTC. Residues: CSVRQGGSYEQYF.